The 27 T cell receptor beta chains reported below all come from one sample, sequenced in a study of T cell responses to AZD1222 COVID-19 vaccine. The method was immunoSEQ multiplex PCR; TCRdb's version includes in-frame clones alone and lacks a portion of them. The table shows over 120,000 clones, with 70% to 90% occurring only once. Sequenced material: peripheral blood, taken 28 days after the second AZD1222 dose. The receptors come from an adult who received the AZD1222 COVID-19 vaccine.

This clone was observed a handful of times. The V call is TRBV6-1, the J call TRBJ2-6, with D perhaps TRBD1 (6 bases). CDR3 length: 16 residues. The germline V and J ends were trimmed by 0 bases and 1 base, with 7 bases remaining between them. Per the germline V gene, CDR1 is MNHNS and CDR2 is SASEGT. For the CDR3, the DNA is TGTGCCAGCAGTGAAGCTACAGGGTCTGGGGCCAACGTCCTGACTTTC. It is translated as CASSEATGSGANVLTF.

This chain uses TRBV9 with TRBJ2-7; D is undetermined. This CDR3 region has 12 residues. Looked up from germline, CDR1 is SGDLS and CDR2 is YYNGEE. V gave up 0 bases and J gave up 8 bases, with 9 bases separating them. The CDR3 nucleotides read TGTGCCAGCAGCGTAGAGGTTCGGCAGCAGTACTTC. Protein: CASSVEVRQQYF.

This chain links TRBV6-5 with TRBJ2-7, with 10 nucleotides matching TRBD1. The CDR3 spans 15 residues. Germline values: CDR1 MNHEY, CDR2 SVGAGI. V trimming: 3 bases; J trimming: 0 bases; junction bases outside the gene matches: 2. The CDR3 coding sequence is TGTGCCAGCAGTTATGGGACAGGGGCCTCCTACGAGCAGTACTTC. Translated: CASSYGTGASYEQYF.

The CDR3 loop is CASSQSRGVLRYF. The DNA of the CDR3 is TGCGCCAGCAGTCAATCGAGAGGAGTTCTTCGGTATTTT. The chain couples TRBV23-1 to TRBJ2-3; D is unresolved. TRBV23-1 is identified as an open reading frame with a role that is uncertain. V was pared by 0 bases and J by 14 bases, with 15 bases between. The CDR3 totals 13 residues.

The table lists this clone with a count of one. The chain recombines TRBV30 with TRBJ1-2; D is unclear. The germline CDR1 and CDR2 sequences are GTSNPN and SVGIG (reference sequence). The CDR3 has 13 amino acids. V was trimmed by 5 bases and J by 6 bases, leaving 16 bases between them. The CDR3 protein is CAWSGSGDDGYTF. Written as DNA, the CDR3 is TGTGCCTGGTCCGGTTCCGGAGACGATGGCTACACCTTC.

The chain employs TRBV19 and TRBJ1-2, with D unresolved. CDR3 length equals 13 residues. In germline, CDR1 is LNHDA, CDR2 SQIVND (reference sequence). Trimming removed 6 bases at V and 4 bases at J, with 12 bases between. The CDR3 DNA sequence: TGTGCCAGTAGGACCGCAGGTTTCTATGGCTACACCTTC. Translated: CASRTAGFYGYTF.

CDR3 in amino acids: CASSDSWYGYTF. The CDR3 DNA reads as TGTGCCAGCAGTGACAGTTGGTATGGCTACACCTTC. V gene TRBV6-1 combines with J gene TRBJ1-2; D unclear. Germline V gene lookup returns CDR1 MNHNS and CDR2 SASEGT. Trimming left V 3 bases short and J 5 bases short, with 7 bases between. CDR3 length: 12 residues.

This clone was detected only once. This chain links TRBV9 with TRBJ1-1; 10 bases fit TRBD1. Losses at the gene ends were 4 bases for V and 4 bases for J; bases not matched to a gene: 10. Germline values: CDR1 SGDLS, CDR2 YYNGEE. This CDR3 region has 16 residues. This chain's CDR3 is CASSFGLGQGSTEAFF. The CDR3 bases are TGTGCCAGCAGCTTTGGACTGGGACAGGGGAGCACTGAAGCTTTCTTT.

The CDR3 reads CASSIRAGTGGTEAFF. DNA for the CDR3: TGTGCCAGTAGTATAAGGGCCGGGACAGGGGGCACTGAAGCTTTCTTT. This rearrangement joins TRBV19 to TRBJ1-1, with 11 bases fitting TRBD1. V lost 2 bases to trimming and J lost 4 bases; unmatched junction nucleotides: 6. The CDR3 has 16 amino acids. CDR1 and CDR2 from the germline V gene are LNHDA and SQIVND (reference sequence).

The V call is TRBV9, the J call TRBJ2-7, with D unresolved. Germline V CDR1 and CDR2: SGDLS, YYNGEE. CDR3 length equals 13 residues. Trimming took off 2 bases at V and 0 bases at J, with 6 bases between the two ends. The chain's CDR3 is CASSVHPSYEQYF. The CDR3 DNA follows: TGTGCCAGCAGCGTGCACCCCTCCTACGAGCAGTACTTC.

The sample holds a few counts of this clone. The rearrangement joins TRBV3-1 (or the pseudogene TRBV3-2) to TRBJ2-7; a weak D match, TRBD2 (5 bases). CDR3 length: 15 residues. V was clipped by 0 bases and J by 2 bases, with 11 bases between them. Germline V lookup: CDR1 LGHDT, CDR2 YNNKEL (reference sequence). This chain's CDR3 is CASSQDGGQAYEQYF. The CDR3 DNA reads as TGTGCCAGCAGCCAAGATGGAGGCCAGGCCTACGAGCAGTACTTC.

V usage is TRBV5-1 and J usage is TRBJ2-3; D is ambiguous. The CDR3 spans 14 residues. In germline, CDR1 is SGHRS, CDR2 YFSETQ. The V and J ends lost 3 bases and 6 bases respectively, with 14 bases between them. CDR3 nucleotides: TGCGCCAGCAGCTCGGGCACGATTAAGGATACGCAGTATTTT. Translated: CASSSGTIKDTQYF.

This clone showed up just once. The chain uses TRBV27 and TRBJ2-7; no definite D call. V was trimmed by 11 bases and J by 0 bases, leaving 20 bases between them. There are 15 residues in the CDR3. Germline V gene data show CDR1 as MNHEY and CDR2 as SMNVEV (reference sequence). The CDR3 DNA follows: TGTGCCGGACGGTATCGGGCGCCAAGCTCCTACGAGCAGTACTTC. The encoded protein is CAGRYRAPSSYEQYF.

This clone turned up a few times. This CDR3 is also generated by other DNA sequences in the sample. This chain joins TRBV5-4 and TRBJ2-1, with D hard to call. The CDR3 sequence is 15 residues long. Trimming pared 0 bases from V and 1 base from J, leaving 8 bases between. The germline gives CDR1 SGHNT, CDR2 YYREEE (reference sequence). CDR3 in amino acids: CASSLEGRSYNEQFF. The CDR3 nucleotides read TGTGCCAGCAGCTTGGAAGGACGGTCCTACAATGAGCAGTTCTTC.

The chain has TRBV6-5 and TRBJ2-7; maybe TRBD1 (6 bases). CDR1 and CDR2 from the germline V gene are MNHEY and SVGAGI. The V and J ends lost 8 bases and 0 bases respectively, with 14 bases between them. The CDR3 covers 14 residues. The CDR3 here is CASQFSRGSYEQYF. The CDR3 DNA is TGTGCCAGCCAATTCAGCAGGGGCTCCTACGAGCAGTACTTC.

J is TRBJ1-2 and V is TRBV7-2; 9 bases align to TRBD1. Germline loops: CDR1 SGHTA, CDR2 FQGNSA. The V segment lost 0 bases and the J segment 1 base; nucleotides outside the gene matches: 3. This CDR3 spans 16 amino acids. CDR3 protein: CASSLAGTGNNYGYTF. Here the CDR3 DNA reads TGTGCCAGCAGCTTAGCTGGGACAGGGAATAACTATGGCTACACCTTC.

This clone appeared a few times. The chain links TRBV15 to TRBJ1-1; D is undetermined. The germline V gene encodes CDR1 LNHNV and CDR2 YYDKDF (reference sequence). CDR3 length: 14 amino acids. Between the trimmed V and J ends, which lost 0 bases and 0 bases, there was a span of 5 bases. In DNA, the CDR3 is TGTGCCACCAGCAGAGAATATATGAACACTGAAGCTTTCTTT. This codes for CATSREYMNTEAFF.

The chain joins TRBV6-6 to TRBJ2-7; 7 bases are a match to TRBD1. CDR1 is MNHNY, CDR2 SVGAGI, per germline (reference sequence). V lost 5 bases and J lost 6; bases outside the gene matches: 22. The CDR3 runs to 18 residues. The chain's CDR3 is CASSPQGTEGLFSVEQYF. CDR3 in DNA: TGTGCCAGCAGTCCCCAGGGGACAGAAGGTCTCTTTTCAGTCGAGCAGTACTTC.

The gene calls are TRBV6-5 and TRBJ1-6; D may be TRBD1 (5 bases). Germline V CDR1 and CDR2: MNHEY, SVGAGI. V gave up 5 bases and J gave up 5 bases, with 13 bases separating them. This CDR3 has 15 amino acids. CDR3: CASSTGLLNNSPLHF. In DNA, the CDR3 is TGTGCCAGCAGTACGGGACTTCTGAATAATTCACCCCTCCACTTT.

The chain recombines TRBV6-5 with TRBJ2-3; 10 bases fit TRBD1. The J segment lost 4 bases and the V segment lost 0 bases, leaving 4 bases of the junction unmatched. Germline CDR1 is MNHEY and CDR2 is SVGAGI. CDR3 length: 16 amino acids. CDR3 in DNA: TGTGCCAGCAGTTACTCGACAGGGGGCCGAGCAGATACGCAGTATTTT. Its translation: CASSYSTGGRADTQYF.

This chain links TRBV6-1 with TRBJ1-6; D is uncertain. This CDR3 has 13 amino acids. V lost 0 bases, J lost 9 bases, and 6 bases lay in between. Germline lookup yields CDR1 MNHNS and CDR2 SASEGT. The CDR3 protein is CASSEAEGSPLHF. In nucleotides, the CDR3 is TGTGCCAGCAGTGAAGCGGAGGGTTCACCCCTCCACTTT.

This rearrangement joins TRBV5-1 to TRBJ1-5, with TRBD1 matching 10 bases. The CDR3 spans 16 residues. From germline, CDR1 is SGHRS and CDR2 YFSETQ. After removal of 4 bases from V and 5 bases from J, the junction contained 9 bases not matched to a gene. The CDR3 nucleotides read TGCGCCAGCAGCCCGGGGACAGGGGCTAACTATCAGCCCCAGCATTTT. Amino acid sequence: CASSPGTGANYQPQHF.

The CDR3 region is CATSGGGDGYTF. CDR3 bases: TGTGCCACCTCAGGGGGGGGAGATGGCTACACCTTC. The chain uses TRBV12-3 or TRBV12-4 and TRBJ1-2, with 7 bases that match TRBD1. The V segment lost 10 bases and the J segment 6 bases; nucleotides outside the gene matches: 8. The CDR3 runs 12 residues.

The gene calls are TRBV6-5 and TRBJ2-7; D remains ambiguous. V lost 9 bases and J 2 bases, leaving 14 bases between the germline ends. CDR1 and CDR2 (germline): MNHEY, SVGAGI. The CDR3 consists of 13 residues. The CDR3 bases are TGTGCCAGTCGTCCCCCCCAGACCTACGAGCAGTACTTC. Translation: CASRPPQTYEQYF.

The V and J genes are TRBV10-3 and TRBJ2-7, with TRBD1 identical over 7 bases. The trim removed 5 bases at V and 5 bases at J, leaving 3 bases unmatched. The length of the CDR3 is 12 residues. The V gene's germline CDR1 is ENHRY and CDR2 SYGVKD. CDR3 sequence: CAISPTGNEQYF. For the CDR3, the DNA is TGTGCCATCAGTCCGACAGGGAACGAGCAGTACTTC.

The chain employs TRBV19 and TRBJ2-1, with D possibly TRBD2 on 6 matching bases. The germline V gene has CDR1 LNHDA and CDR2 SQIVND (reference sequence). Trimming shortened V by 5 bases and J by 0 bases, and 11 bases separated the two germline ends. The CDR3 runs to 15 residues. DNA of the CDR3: TGTGCCAGTAGTGGGCGGGGAACCTCCTACAATGAGCAGTTCTTC. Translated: CASSGRGTSYNEQFF. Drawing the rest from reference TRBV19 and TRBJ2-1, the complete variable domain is DGGITQSPKYLFRKEGQNVTLSCEQNLNHDAMYWYRQDPGQGLRLIYYSQIVNDFQKGDIAEGYSVSREKKESFPLTVTSAQKNPTAFYLCASSGRGTSYNEQFFGPGTRLTVL.

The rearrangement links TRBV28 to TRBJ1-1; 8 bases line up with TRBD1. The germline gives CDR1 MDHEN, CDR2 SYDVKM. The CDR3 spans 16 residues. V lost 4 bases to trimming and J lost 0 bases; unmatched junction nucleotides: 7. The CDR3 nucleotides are TGTGCCAGCAGTTCCGGGACAGGCGACATGAACACTGAAGCTTTCTTT. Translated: CASSSGTGDMNTEAFF.